This TCR beta chain was identified in a study of T cell responses to AZD1222 COVID-19 vaccine. The CDR3 length is 15 residues. With 3 bases clipped from V and 7 bases from J, the junction kept 11 bases outside the gene matches. The germline gives CDR1 SGDLS, CDR2 YYNGEE. This table comes from immunoSEQ multiplex PCR, and its TCRdb copy is limited to in-frame clones, with some not included. This table holds tens of thousands of clones, around 91% found once. On this clone itself: Its specificity is unknown.

General observations from the study: Two AZD1222 administrations were followed by greater Spike-specific TCR breadth and depth.

Material: peripheral blood, obtained 28 days after the second AZD1222 dose. V is TRBV9 and J is TRBJ1-2, with 8 bases aligning to TRBD1. The source of this sequence is an adult who received the AZD1222 COVID-19 vaccine. In DNA form, the CDR3 reads TGTGCCAGCAGCGCACTAAGTTCCGGACAGGGTGGCTACACCTTC. Amino acids: CASSALSSGQGGYTF.